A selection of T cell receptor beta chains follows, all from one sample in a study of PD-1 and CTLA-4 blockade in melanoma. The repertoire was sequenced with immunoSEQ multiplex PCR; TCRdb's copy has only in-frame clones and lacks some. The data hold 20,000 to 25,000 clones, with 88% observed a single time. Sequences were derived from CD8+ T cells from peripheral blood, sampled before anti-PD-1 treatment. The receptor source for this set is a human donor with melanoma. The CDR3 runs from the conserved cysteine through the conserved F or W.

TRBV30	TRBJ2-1	CAWSMGQGRDEQFF
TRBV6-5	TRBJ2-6	CASKLGSAGANVLTF
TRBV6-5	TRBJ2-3	CATTGTSGGSDTQYF
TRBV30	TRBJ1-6	CAWSGGTANSPLHF
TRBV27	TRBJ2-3	CASSLWTTSTDTQYF
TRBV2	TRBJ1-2	CASNPLGVADYGYTF
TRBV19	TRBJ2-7	CASSWDRGNEQYF
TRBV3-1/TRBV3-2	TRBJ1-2	CASSSDRPYYGYTF
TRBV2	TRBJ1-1	CASKDPGGENTEAFF
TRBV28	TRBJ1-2	CASSFPRDRGVYGYTF
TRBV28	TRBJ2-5	CASSQGQYQETQYF
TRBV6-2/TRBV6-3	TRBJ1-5	CASSYTGTGNQPQHF
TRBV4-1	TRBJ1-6	CASSQGGQGYSPLHF
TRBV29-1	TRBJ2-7	CSVEGLVAGSSYEQYF
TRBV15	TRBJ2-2	CATSGGAGVNTGELFF
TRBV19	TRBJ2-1	CASSIWDEQFF
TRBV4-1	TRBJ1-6	CASSQILGPNSPLHF
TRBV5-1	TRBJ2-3	CASSQGTSVTDTQYF
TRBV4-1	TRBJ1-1	CASSLSGSQGDTEAFF
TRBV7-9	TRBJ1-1	CASSLSSLRAVMNTEAFF
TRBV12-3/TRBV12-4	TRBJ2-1	CASSLGNEQFF
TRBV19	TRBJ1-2	CASSLRGANYGYTF
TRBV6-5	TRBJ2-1	CASIGGRDEQFF